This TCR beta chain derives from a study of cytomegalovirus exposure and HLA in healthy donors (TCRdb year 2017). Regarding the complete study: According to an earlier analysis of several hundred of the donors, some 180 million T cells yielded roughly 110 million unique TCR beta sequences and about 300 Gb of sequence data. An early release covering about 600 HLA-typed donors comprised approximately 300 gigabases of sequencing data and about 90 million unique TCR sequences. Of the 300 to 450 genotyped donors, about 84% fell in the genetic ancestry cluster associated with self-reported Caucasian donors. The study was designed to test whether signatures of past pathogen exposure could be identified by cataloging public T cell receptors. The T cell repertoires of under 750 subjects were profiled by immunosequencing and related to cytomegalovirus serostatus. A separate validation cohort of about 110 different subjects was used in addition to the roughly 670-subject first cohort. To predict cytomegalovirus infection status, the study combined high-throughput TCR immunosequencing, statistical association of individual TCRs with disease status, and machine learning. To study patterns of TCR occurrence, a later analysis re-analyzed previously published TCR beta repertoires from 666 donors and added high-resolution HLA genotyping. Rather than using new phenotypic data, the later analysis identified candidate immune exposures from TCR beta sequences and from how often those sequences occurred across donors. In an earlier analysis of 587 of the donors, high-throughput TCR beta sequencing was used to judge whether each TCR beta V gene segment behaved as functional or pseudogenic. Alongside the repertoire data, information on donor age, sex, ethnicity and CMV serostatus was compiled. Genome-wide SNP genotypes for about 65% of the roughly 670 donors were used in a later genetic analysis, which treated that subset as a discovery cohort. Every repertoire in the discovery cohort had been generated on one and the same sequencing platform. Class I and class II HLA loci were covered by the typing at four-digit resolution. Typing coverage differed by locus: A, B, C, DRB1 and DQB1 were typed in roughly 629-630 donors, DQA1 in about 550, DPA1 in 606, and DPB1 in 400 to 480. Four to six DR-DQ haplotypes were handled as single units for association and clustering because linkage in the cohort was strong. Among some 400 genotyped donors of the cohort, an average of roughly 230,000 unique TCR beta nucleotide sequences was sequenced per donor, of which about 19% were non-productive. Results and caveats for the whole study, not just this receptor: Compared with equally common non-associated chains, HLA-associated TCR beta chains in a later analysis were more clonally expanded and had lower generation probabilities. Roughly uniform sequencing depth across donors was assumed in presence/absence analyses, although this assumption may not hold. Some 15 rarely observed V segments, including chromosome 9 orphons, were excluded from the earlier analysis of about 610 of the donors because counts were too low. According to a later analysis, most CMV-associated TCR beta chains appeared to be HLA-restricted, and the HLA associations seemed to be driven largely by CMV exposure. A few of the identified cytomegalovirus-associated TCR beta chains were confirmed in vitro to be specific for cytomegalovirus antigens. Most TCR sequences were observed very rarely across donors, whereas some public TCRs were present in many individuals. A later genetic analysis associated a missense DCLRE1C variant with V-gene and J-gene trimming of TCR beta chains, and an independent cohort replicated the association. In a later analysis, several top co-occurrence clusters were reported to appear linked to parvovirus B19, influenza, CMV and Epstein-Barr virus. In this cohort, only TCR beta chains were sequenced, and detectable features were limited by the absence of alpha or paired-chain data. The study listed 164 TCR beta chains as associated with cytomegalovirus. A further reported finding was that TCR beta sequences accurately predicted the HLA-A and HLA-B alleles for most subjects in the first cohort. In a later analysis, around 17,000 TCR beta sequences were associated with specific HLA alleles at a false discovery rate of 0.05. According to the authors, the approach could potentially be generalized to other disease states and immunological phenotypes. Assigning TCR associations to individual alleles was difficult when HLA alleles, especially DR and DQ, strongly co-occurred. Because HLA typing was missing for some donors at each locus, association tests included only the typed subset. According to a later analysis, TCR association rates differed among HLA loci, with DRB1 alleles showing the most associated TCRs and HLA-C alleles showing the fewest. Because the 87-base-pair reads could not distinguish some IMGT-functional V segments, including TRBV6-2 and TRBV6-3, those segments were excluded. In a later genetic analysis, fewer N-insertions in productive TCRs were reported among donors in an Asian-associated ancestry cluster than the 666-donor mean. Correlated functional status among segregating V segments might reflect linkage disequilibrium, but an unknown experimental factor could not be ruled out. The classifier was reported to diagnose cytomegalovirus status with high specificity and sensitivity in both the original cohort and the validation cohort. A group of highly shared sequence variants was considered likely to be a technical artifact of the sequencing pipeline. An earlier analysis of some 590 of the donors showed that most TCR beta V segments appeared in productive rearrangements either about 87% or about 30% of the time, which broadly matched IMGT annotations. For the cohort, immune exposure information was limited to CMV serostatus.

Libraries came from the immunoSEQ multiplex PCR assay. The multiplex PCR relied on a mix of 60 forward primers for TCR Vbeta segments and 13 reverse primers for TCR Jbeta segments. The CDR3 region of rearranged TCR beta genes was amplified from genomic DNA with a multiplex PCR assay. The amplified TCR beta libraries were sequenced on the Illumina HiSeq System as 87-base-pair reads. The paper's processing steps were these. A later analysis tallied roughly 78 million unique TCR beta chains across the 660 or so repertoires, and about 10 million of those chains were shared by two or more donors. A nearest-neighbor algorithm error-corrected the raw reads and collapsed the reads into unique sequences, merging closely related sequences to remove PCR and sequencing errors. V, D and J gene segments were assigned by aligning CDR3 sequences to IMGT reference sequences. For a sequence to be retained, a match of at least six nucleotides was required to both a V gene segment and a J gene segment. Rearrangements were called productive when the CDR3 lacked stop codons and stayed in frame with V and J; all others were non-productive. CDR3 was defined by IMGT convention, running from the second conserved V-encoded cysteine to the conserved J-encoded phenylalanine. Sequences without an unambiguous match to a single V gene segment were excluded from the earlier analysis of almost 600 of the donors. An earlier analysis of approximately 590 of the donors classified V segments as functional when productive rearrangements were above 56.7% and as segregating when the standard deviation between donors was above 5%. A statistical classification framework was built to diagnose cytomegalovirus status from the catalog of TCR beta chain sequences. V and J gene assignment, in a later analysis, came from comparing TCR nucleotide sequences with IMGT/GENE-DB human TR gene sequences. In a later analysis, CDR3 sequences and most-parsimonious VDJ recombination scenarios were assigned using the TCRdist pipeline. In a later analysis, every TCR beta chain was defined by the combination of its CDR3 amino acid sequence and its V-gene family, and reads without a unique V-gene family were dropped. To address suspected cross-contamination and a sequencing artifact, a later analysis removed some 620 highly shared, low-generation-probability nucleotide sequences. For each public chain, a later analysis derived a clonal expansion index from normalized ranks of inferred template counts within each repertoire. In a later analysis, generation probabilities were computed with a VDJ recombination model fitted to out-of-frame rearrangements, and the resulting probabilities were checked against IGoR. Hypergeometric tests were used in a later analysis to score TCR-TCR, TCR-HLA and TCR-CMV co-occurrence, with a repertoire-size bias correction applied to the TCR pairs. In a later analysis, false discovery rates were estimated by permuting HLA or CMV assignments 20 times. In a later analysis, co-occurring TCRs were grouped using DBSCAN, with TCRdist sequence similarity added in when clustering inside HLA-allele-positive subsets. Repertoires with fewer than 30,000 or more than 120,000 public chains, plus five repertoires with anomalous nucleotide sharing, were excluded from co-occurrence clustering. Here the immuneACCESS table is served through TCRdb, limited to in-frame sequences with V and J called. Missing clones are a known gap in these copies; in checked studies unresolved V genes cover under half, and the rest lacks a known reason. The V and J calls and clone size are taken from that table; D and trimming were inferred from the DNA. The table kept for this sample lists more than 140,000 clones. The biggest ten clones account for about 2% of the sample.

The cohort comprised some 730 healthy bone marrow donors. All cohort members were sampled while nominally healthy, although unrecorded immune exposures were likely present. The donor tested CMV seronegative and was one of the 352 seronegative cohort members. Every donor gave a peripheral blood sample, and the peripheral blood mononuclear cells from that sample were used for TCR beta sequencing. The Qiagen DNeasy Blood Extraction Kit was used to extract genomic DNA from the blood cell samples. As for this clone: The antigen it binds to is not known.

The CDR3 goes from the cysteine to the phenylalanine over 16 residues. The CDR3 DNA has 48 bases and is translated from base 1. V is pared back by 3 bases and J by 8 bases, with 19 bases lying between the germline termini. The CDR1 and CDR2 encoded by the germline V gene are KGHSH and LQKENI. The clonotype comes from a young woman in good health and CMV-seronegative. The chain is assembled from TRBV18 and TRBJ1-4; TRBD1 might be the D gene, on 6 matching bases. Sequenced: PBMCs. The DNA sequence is TGTGCCAGCTCACCGCAGCAAGGGACGGGGGGCGAAAAACTGTTTTTT. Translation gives CASSPQQGTGGEKLFF.